Each of the 13 T cell receptor beta chains below was sequenced from the same sample in a study of T cell repertoires in cytomegalovirus infection. TCRdb used MiXCR to reprocess the reads, holding one entry per CDR3 protein. The sample yields some 700,000 distinct CDR3 sequences, roughly 33% seen once. Antigens of these TCRs are unknown. The material sequenced was cultured PBMCs, taken from culture after CMV antigen stimulation. The receptor source for this set is a human donor in good health (CMV status not recorded). Some clones in this sample may be carry-over from other donors' samples.

The rearrangement joins TRBV12-3 or TRBV12-4 to TRBJ2-2, with D perhaps matching TRBD1 (6 bases). The germline V and J ends were trimmed by 5 bases and 13 bases, with 11 bases remaining between them. This CDR3 contains 11 residues. The CDR3 DNA reads TGTGCCAGCAGTCGACAGGTCGGGCTGTTTTTT. Its protein is CASSRQVGLFF.

This clonotype has more than one count but fewer than ten. The V gene is TRBV6-5, the J gene TRBJ1-1; D is ambiguous. This CDR3 is 13 amino acids long. V gave up 8 bases and J gave up 1 base, with 11 bases separating them. CDR1 is MNHEY and CDR2 is SVGAGI in the germline V gene. The DNA of the CDR3 is TGTGCCAGCGCTAGGACCAAGAACACTGAAGCTTTCTTT. This codes for CASARTKNTEAFF.

The count of this clonotype is one. Here the CDR3 omits its conserved ending phenylalanine or tryptophan, so a read error is the likely source. The chain combines TRBV7-9 with TRBJ2-5; TRBD2 might be the D (6 bases). V was cut by 4 bases and J by 5 bases, with 17 bases left in between. The CDR3 runs 15 residues. CDR1 is SEHNR and CDR2 is FQNEAQ in the germline V gene (reference sequence). The CDR3 sequence: CASSSGLPVRETQYL. The CDR3 DNA sequence: TGTGCCAGCAGCTCGGGACTCCCAGTCCGGGAGACCCAGTACCTC.

The J gene is TRBJ1-6, the V gene TRBV20-1; D is unclear. Trimming removed 6 bases from V and 7 bases from J, with 22 bases in between. The length of the CDR3 is 16 residues. Germline V gene data show CDR1 as DFQATT and CDR2 as SNEGSKA (reference sequence). In DNA form, the CDR3 reads TGCAGTGCCCGCCCCGGGCCTCAATATAAAAATTCACCCCTCCACTTT. Translation: CSARPGPQYKNSPLHF.

This clonotype was detected once. The chain joins TRBV6-2 or TRBV6-3 to TRBJ2-1; the D gene is possibly TRBD2 (6 bases). Germline V gene lookup returns CDR1 MNHEY and CDR2 SVGEGT. V lost 0 bases and J lost 5, with 20 bases in between. CDR3 size: 18 residues. The DNA of the CDR3 is TGTGCCAGCAGTTACTCCATTTCTGGGCCCCGGAGGGACAATGAGCAGTTCTTC. Protein product: CASSYSISGPRRDNEQFF.

The rearrangement uses TRBV7-2 and TRBJ2-1; 9 nucleotides match TRBD2. V trimming: 4 bases; J trimming: 7 bases; junction bases outside the gene matches: 11. Germline V lookup: CDR1 SGHTA, CDR2 FQGNSA. There are 16 residues in the CDR3. CDR3 sequence: CASSSPGTSRNNEQFF. As DNA, the CDR3 is TGTGCCAGCAGCTCCCCCGGGACTAGCCGTAATAATGAGCAGTTCTTC.

This chain joins TRBV7-2 and TRBJ2-5; no firm D call. CDR1 is SGHTA, CDR2 FQGNSA, per germline. Between the trimmed V and J ends, which lost 4 bases and 2 bases, there was a span of 8 bases. The CDR3 has 13 residues. The CDR3 DNA sequence: TGTGCCAGCAGCTCGCAGTCACAAGAGACCCAGTACTTC. Encoded protein: CASSSQSQETQYF.

This chain uses TRBV6-6 with TRBJ2-7, with 8 bases identical to TRBD2. The CDR3 extends over 15 amino acids. The ends lost 5 bases at V and 6 bases at J; junction bases unmatched: 12. CDR1 is MNHNY and CDR2 is SVGAGI in the germline V gene (reference sequence). The CDR3 sequence: CASSAPPSGGPEQYF. The CDR3 nucleotides are TGTGCCAGCAGTGCCCCACCCAGCGGGGGTCCCGAGCAGTACTTC.

This clonotype has a count of ten or more. The genes are TRBV7-9 and TRBJ1-6; the D is unclear. The CDR3 is 14 amino acids. Per the germline V gene, CDR1 is SEHNR and CDR2 is FQNEAQ (reference sequence). V gave up 0 bases and J gave up 9 bases, with 9 bases separating them. The CDR3 DNA reads as TGTGCCAGCAGCTTAGCGCGGCTTTCTTCACCCCTCCACTTT. Its protein product is CASSLARLSSPLHF.

This clonotype has a single count. A read error is possible here, since a much larger clone lies one base away. This chain connects TRBV7-2 to TRBJ2-1; no definite D call. From germline, CDR1 is SGHTA and CDR2 FQGNSA. V gave up 3 bases and J gave up 8 bases, with 17 bases separating them. The CDR3 is 15 amino acids. The CDR3 here is CTSSLLYTQWDEQFF. CDR3 coding DNA: TGTACCAGCAGCTTGCTGTACACCCAATGGGATGAGCAGTTCTTC.

Only a few counts were recorded for this clonotype. The chain carries TRBV7-2 and TRBJ2-6; D is uncertain. The germline V and J ends were trimmed by 5 bases and 0 bases, with 8 bases remaining between them. Germline CDR1 is SGHTA and CDR2 is FQGNSA. The CDR3 runs 15 residues. The CDR3 spells CASSSFRSGANVLTF. The CDR3, as DNA: TGTGCCAGCAGCAGTTTCCGCTCTGGGGCCAACGTCCTGACTTTC.

This clonotype was picked up a small number of times. V and J are TRBV7-2 and TRBJ2-7; the D call may be TRBD1 or TRBD2 (5 bases each). The CDR3 contains 15 residues. V dropped 6 bases and J dropped 2 bases, with 17 bases sitting between them. CDR1 is SGHTA, CDR2 FQGNSA, per germline. The chain's CDR3 is CASRLRPGLPYEQYF. In DNA, the CDR3 is TGTGCCAGCAGGCTAAGACCGGGGCTACCCTACGAGCAGTACTTC.

The chain links TRBV6-1 to TRBJ1-6; D is unresolved. The length of the CDR3 is 15 residues. Germline V gene data show CDR1 as MNHNS and CDR2 as SASEGT. Trimming removed 4 bases from V and 10 bases from J, with 17 bases in between. CDR3 nucleotide sequence: TGTGCCAGCAGTGCTAGGACCCAATTTGGGTCACCCCTCCACTTT. Encoded protein: CASSARTQFGSPLHF.